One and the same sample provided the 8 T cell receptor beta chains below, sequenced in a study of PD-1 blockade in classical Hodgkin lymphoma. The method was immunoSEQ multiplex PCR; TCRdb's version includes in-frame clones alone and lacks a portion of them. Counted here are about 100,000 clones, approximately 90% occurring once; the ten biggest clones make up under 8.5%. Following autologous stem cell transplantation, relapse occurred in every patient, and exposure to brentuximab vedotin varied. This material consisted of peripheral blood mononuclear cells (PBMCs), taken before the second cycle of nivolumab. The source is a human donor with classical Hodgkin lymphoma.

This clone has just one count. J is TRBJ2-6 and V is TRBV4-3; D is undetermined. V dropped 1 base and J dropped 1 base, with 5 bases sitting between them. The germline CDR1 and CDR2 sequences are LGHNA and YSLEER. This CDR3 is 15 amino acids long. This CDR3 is CASSQVGSGANVLTF. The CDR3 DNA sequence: TGCGCCAGCAGCCAAGTGGGATCTGGGGCCAACGTCCTGACTTTC.

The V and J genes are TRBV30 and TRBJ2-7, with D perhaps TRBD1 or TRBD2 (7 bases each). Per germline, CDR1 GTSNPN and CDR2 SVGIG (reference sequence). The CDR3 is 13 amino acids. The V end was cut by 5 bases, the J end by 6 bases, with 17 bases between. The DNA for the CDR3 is TGTGCCTGGGACAGGGAGGGGAGAGGCGAGCAGTACTTC. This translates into CAWDREGRGEQYF.

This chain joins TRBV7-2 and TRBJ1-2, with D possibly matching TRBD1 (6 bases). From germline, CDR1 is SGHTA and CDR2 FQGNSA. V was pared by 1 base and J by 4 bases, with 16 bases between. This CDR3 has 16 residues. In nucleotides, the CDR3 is TGTGCCAGCAGCTTAGGTGGGTCGGGGGCGCGCTATGGCTACACCTTC. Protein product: CASSLGGSGARYGYTF.

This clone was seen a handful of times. Here the CDR3 reads CASSLGREGYTF. CDR3 in DNA: TGTGCCAGCAGCTTAGGCAGGGAGGGCTACACCTTC. The chain has TRBV11-2 and TRBJ1-2; weak D call: TRBD1 (5 bases). With 1 base removed from V and 8 bases from J, the gap between germline ends came to 8 bases. The V gene's germline CDR1 is SGHAT and CDR2 FQNNGV. The CDR3 sequence is 12 residues long.

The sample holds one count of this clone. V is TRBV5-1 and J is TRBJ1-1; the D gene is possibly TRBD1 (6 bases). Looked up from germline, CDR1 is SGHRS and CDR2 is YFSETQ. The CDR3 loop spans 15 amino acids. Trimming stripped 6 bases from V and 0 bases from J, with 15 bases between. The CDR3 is CASNRRGELNTEAFF. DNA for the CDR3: TGCGCCAGCAACAGAAGGGGGGAGCTGAACACTGAAGCTTTCTTT.

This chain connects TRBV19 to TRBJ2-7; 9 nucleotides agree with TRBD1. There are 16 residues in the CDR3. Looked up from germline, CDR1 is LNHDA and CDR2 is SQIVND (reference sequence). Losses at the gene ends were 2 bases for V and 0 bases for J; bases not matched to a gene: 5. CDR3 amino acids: CASSIWGQGFSYEQYF. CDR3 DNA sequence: TGTGCCAGTAGTATATGGGGACAGGGATTCTCCTACGAGCAGTACTTC.

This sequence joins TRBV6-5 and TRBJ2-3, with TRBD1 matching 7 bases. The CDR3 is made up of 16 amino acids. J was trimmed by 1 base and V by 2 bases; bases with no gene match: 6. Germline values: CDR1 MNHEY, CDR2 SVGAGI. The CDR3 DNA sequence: TGTGCCAGCAGTTACGTAGGGGGCGGAGGCACAGATACGCAGTATTTT. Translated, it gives CASSYVGGGGTDTQYF.

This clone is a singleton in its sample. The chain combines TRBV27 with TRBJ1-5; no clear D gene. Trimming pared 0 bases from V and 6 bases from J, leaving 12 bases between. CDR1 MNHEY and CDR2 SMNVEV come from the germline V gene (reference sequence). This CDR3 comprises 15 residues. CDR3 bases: TGTGCCAGCAGTTTATCAGCGCTGCGTGGTCAGCCCCAGCATTTT. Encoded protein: CASSLSALRGQPQHF.